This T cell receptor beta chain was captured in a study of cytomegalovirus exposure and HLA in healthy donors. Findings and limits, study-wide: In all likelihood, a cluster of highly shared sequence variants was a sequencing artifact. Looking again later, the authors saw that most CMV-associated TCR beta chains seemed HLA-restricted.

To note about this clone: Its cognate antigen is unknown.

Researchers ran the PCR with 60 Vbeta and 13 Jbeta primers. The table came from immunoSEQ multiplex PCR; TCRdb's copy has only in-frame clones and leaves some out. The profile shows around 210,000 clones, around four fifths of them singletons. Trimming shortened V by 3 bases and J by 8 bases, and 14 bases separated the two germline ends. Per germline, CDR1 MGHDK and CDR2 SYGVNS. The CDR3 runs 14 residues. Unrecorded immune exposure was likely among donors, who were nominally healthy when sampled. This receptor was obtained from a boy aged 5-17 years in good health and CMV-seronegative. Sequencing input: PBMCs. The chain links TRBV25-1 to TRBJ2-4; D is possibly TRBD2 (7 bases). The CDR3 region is CASSDGGGLDIQYF. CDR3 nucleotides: TGTGCCAGCAGTGATGGGGGGGGGCTGGACATTCAGTACTTC.